This TCR beta chain was sequenced during a study of OX40 agonist ivuxolimab in advanced cancers. Study details: A diagnosis of hepatocellular carcinoma, melanoma, renal cell or head and neck cancer was present in dose-escalation patients. At roughly 83% male, the cohort had a mean age of 60 years, ranging from about 23 to 79.

Baseline, cycle 4 day 1, and cycle 7 day 1 were the blood sampling points. Study outcomes and limitations: Expanded clones were, on average, more numerous in CD8+ T cells than in CD4+.

As concerns this clone: What it recognizes is unknown.

Germline V CDR1 and CDR2: ENHRY, SYGVKD. This CDR3 contains 16 residues. Trimming shortened V by 0 bases and J by 7 bases, and 15 bases separated the two germline ends. Sequencing used immunoSEQ multiplex PCR; TCRdb keeps in-frame clones, though not all of them. Of around 37,000 clones detected, roughly 79% appear once; the ten largest clones hold around 20%. The starting material was CD4+ or CD8+ T cells sorted from blood, obtained in a trial of the OX40 agonist ivuxolimab. The chain combines TRBV10-3 with TRBJ1-4, with a possible D match to TRBD1 (6 bases). The TCR comes from an adult with an advanced solid tumor such as melanoma, head and neck, liver or kidney cancer. CDR3 sequence (DNA): TGTGCCATCAGTGAGTCCCCCAGGGGCGGGGGTGAAAAACTGTTTTTT. Amino acid sequence: CAISESPRGGGEKLFF.